A single T cell receptor (beta chain) is shown here with its context. As yet, its antigen is unknown. Looked up from germline, CDR1 is LGHNA and CDR2 is YNFKEQ. CDR3 length: 19 amino acids. With V trimmed by 0 bases and J by 6 bases, 14 bases remained unmatched. The data originate from a study of cytomegalovirus exposure and HLA in healthy donors. Findings of the study overall: Among the most significant clusters, several appeared linked to common viral pathogens in a later analysis.

Primers: 60 Vbeta forward and 13 Jbeta reverse. Clones were read by immunoSEQ multiplex PCR, and TCRdb kept only the in-frame ones, dropping some. The data show under 200,000 clones, about 68% seen once. The specimen sequenced was PBMCs. V gene TRBV4-2 combines with J gene TRBJ1-2; 12 bases are shared with TRBD1. The source is a female donor in good health and CMV-seronegative. The CDR3 DNA reads TGTGCCAGCAGCCAAGATGTCTCGCACGGGACAGGGGGCTCGAATGGCTACACCTTC. This gives the protein CASSQDVSHGTGGSNGYTF.